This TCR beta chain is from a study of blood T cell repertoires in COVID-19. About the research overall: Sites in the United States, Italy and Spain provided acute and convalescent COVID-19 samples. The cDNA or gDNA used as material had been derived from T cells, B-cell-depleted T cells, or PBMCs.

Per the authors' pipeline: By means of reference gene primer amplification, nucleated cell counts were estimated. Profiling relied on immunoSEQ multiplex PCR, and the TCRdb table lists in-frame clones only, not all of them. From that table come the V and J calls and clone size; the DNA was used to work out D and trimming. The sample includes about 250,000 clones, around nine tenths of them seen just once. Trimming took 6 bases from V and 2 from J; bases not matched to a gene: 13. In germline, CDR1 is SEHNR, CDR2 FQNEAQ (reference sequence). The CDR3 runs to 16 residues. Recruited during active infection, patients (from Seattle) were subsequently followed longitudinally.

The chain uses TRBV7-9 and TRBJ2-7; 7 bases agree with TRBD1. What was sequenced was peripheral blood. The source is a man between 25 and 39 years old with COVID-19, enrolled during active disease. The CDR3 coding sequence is TGTGCCAGCAGTCCTACCGACAGGGAATATCCCTACGAGCAGTACTTC. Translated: CASSPTDREYPYEQYF.